This is a list of T cell receptor beta chains from one sample in a study of blood T cell repertoires in COVID-19. Produced via immunoSEQ multiplex PCR; TCRdb's table is partial and in-frame only. Among 200,000 to 300,000 clones, 85% to 90% were seen once, and the ten largest hold roughly 8.3%. Material: PBMCs or T cells enriched from blood (not recorded which). These receptors all come from a man aged 40-49 years who had recovered from COVID-19. Both conserved end residues are part of each CDR3. Fields, in order: J gene, clone size, V gene, D gene, CDR3 protein, CDR3 DNA. D genes are given only for firm matches. Only some rows state a clone size, as once, few, many or a class for expanded clones.

>TRBJ1-1|.|TRBV9|.
CASSVDAANTEAFF
TGTGCCAGCAGCGTAGACGCGGCTAACACTGAAGCTTTCTTT
>TRBJ2-2|.|TRBV23-1|TRBD1
CASSQSGGDTGELFF
TGCGCCAGCAGTCAATCAGGGGGCGACACCGGGGAGCTGTTTTTT
>TRBJ2-4|once|TRBV11-3|TRBD1
CASSHLINRGAKNIQYF
TGTGCCAGCAGCCACCTAATCAACAGGGGAGCCAAAAACATTCAGTACTTC
>TRBJ1-1|.|TRBV29-1|.
CSLREGGNTEAFF
TGCAGCCTAAGGGAGGGGGGTAACACTGAAGCTTTCTTT
>TRBJ2-4|.|TRBV7-2|.
CASTGQARVAKNIQYF
TGTGCCAGCACCGGACAAGCCCGGGTAGCCAAAAACATTCAGTACTTC
>TRBJ1-4|.|TRBV4-1|.
CASSQAYEKLFF
TGCGCCAGCAGCCAAGCGTATGAAAAACTGTTTTTT
>TRBJ2-5|once|TRBV11-3|TRBD2
CASSPRTSGETQYF
TGTGCCAGCAGCCCCCGGACTAGCGGAGAGACCCAGTACTTC
>TRBJ2-1|.|TRBV10-3|.
CAISDVRGNNEQFF
TGTGCCATCAGTGACGTTAGGGGGAACAATGAGCAGTTCTTC
>TRBJ2-3|.|TRBV4-2|.
CASSQDGGGRADTQYF
TGTGCCAGCAGCCAAGATGGGGGGGGCCGGGCAGATACGCAGTATTTT
>TRBJ1-2|few|TRBV12-3/TRBV12-4|TRBD1
CASSAPTGQVTF
TGTGCCAGCAGCGCCCCGACAGGGCAAGTCACCTTC
>TRBJ1-5|once|TRBV4-3|.
CASSQDNTNQPQHF
TGCGCCAGCAGCCAAGATAACACCAATCAGCCCCAGCATTTT
>TRBJ2-3|.|TRBV3-1/TRBV3-2|TRBD2
CASSQDFGLAGGLGDTQYF
TGTGCCAGCAGCCAAGATTTCGGACTAGCGGGGGGGCTTGGAGATACGCAGTATTTT
>TRBJ1-5|.|TRBV19|.
CASSIDRGSASVQPQHF
TGTGCCAGTAGTATAGATCGTGGATCCGCTAGCGTGCAGCCCCAGCATTTT
>TRBJ1-6|.|TRBV11-2|TRBD1
CASVPTGGGNSPLHF
TGTGCCAGCGTACCGACAGGGGGAGGGAATTCACCCCTCCACTTT
>TRBJ2-3|.|TRBV6-6|TRBD2
CASSPGLAGRSTDTQYF
TGTGCCAGCAGTCCGGGACTAGCGGGGCGAAGCACAGATACGCAGTATTTT
>TRBJ1-6|.|TRBV18|TRBD1
CASSPGDRGKGSPLHF
TGTGCCAGCTCACCCGGGGACAGGGGAAAAGGCTCACCCCTCCACTTT
>TRBJ2-2|.|TRBV19|.
CASSIGQRFTGELFF
TGTGCCAGTAGTATCGGACAGCGTTTCACCGGGGAGCTGTTTTTT
>TRBJ2-3|.|TRBV11-2|.
CASSQADTQYF
TGTGCCAGCAGTCAAGCGGATACGCAGTATTTT
>TRBJ2-1|.|TRBV29-1|.
CSVSTGSRHEQFF
TGCAGCGTTTCAACAGGTTCGAGGCATGAGCAGTTCTTC
>TRBJ2-3|few|TRBV7-2|.
CASSLVGTSTDTQYF
TGTGCCAGCAGCTTAGTTGGGACTAGCACAGATACGCAGTATTTT